The 10 T cell receptor beta chains presented below share a single source sample, sequenced in a study of T cell changes during pregnancy in multiple sclerosis. Method: immunoSEQ multiplex PCR; TCRdb's copy keeps in-frame clones and lacks some. The sample holds 42,000 or so clones; 90% are singletons and the top ten take 9% to 10%. The sequenced sample was CD8+ T cells from peripheral blood mononuclear cells, obtained in the first trimester of pregnancy. The receptors shown here come from a female donor with multiple sclerosis, enrolled in a pregnancy study.

This clone is a singleton in its sample. The chain recombines TRBV7-8 with TRBJ1-4, with 7 bases matching TRBD1. This CDR3 is 14 amino acids long. V was clipped by 7 bases and J by 4 bases; unmatched bases: 6. Germline loops: CDR1 SGHVS, CDR2 FQNEAQ. This chain's CDR3 is CASTGDSFNEKLFF. Here the CDR3 DNA reads TGTGCCAGCACGGGGGACAGTTTTAATGAAAAACTGTTTTTT.

The V call is TRBV29-1, the J call TRBJ2-7; weak D call: TRBD2 (5 bases). The germline V and J ends were trimmed by 2 bases and 0 bases, with 20 bases remaining between them. There are 17 residues in the CDR3. Germline V gives CDR1 SQVTM, CDR2 ANQGSEA. CDR3: CSVELPGYSIASYEQYF. The CDR3 DNA is TGCAGCGTTGAACTACCGGGATACAGCATCGCCTCCTACGAGCAGTACTTC.

This clone was seen more than once but under ten times. The chain joins TRBV30 to TRBJ1-2; D possibly corresponds to TRBD1 (5 bases). Trimming pared 3 bases from V and 8 bases from J, leaving 10 bases between. There are 11 residues in the CDR3. From germline, CDR1 is GTSNPN and CDR2 SVGIG (reference sequence). The CDR3 loop reads CAWRRRGGYTF. The CDR3 DNA reads as TGTGCCTGGAGGAGGAGGGGAGGCTACACCTTC. Filled out from reference TRBV30 and TRBJ1-2, the complete variable domain reads SQTIHQWPATLVQPVGSPLSLECTVEGTSNPNLYWYRQAAGRGLQLLFYSVGIGQISSEVPQNLSASRPQDRQFILSSKKLLLSDSGFYLCAWRRRGGYTFGSGTRLTVV.

The V gene is TRBV19, the J gene TRBJ2-3; D is perhaps TRBD2 (5 bases). V was trimmed by 3 bases and J by 0 bases, leaving 16 bases between them. CDR3 length: 17 amino acids. Germline V CDR1 and CDR2: LNHDA, SQIVND (reference sequence). The CDR3 is CASSMPGLAISTDTQYF. CDR3 nucleotides: TGTGCCAGTAGTATGCCCGGGCTAGCTATAAGCACAGATACGCAGTATTTT.

The rearrangement uses TRBV7-8 and TRBJ1-3; no clear D gene. V was cut by 5 bases and J by 0 bases, with 11 bases left in between. Per germline, CDR1 SGHVS and CDR2 FQNEAQ. This CDR3 contains 15 residues. The CDR3 DNA follows: TGTGCCAGCAGCAACCCCCTCAGCTCTGGAAACACCATATATTTT. This sequence encodes CASSNPLSSGNTIYF.

This chain uses TRBV19 with TRBJ2-1; 12 positions agree with TRBD2. The trim removed 3 bases at V and 4 bases at J, leaving 13 bases unmatched. CDR1 is LNHDA and CDR2 is SQIVND in the germline V gene (reference sequence). The CDR3 consists of 19 residues. The CDR3 region is CASSIGLLTSGGPYNEQFF. In DNA, the CDR3 is TGTGCCAGTAGTATTGGGTTGCTTACTAGCGGGGGGCCTTACAATGAGCAGTTCTTC.

The chain recombines TRBV7-8 with TRBJ2-1, with D unresolved. Germline V gives CDR1 SGHVS, CDR2 FQNEAQ. The CDR3 has 14 residues. V gave up 2 bases and J gave up 5 bases, with 10 bases separating them. DNA for the CDR3: TGTGCCAGCAGCTTACTCGTAGGAGACAATGAGCAGTTCTTC. It yields the protein CASSLLVGDNEQFF.

The chain joins TRBV11-2 to TRBJ2-7, with 8 bases identical to TRBD1. V shed 6 bases and J 3 bases; nucleotides not matched to a gene: 7. CDR1 and CDR2 (germline): SGHAT, FQNNGV. This CDR3 has 14 residues. Written as DNA, the CDR3 is TGTGCCAGCAGAGAAGACAGGGGTTACTACGAGCAGTACTTC. It codes for CASREDRGYYEQYF.

The rearrangement joins TRBV27 to TRBJ2-1; 16 bases are shared with TRBD2. Germline lookup yields CDR1 MNHEY and CDR2 SMNVEV (reference sequence). With V trimmed by 2 bases and J by 8 bases, 15 bases remained unmatched. This CDR3 comprises 20 residues. CDR3 coding DNA: TGTGCCAGCAGTTTAAACTCCGGGACTAGCGGGAGGGCGGGGTTGGATGAGCAGTTCTTC. Its protein product is CASSLNSGTSGRAGLDEQFF.

In this sample, this clone turned up once. V is TRBV6-5 and J is TRBJ2-3; D is possibly TRBD1 (6 bases). Germline values: CDR1 MNHEY, CDR2 SVGAGI. V was shortened by 4 bases and J by 1 base, with 9 bases between the two germline ends. The CDR3 runs to 14 residues. In DNA, the CDR3 is TGTGCCAGCAGTTGGAGACAGGGCACAGATACGCAGTATTTT. Residues: CASSWRQGTDTQYF.